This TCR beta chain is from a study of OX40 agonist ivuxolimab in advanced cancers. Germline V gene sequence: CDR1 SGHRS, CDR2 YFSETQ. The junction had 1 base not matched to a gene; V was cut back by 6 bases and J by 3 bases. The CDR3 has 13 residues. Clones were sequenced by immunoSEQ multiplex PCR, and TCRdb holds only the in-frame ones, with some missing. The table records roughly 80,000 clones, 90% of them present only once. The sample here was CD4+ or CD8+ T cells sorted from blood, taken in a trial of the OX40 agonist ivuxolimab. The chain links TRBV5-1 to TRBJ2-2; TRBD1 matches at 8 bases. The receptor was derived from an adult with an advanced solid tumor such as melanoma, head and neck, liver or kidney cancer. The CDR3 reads CASTDRDTGELFF. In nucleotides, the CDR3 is TGCGCCAGCACGGACAGGGACACCGGGGAGCTGTTTTTT.